This TCR beta chain was recovered during a study of T-cell reconstitution after alpha-beta-depleted transplantation in children. TCRbeta library construction was performed incorporating unique molecular identifiers. TCRdb re-derived calls from the PCR reads in MiXCR, one entry per CDR3 protein. The sample shows approximately 500,000 distinct CDR3 sequences, over 9.5% of them seen only once. This clonotype was seen repeatedly, ten times or more. Its antigen is not identified. Findings of the study overall: T-cell numbers and diversity one year post-transplant derived largely from freshly generated T cells.

The clonotype originates from a child younger than 10 with inherited bone marrow failure, due to receive a stem cell transplant. The sequences come from PBMCs, collected before TCRalphabeta/CD19-depleted stem cell transplant.

CDR3 coding DNA: TGCGCCAGCAGCTTGGACAGGGTTCACACTGAAGCTTTCTTT. Translated, it gives CASSLDRVHTEAFF. The chain joins TRBV5-1 to TRBJ1-1; a weak D match, TRBD1 (6 bases). Germline lookup yields CDR1 SGHRS and CDR2 YFSETQ. CDR3 length: 14 amino acids. V was cut by 0 bases and J by 3 bases, with 9 bases left in between.